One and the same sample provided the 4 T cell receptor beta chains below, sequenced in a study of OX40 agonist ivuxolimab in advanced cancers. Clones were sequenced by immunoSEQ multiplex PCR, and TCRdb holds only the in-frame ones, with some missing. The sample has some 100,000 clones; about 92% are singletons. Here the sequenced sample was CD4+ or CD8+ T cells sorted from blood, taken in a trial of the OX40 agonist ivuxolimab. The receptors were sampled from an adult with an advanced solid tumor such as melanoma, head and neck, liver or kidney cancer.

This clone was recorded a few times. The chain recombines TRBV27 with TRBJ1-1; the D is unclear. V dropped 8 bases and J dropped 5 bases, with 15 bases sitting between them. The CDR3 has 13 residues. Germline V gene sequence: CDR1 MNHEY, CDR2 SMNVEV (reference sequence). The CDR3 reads CASGVAVRTEAFF. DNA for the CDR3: TGTGCCAGCGGAGTGGCAGTTAGGACTGAAGCTTTCTTT.

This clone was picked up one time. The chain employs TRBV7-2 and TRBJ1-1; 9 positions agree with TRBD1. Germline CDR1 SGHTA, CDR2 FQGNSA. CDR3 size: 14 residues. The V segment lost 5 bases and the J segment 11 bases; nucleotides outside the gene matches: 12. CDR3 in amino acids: CASSPQGAKGDAFF. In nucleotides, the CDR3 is TGTGCCAGCAGCCCACAGGGGGCGAAAGGAGACGCTTTCTTT.

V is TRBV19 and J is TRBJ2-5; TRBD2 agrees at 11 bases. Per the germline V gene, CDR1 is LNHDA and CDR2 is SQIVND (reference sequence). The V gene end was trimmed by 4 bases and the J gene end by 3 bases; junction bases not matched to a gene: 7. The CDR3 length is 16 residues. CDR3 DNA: TGTGCCAGTAGTAGACCCCCACTAGCGGGAGAAGAGACCCAGTACTTC. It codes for CASSRPPLAGEETQYF.

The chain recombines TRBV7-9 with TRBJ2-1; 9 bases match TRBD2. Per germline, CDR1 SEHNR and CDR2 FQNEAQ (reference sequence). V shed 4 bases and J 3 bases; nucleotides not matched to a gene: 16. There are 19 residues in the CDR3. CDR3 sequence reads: CASSSRPQSGTSSYNEQFF. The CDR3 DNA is TGTGCCAGCAGCTCACGACCGCAGTCCGGGACTAGCAGCTACAATGAGCAGTTCTTC.